Described below is a single T cell receptor (beta chain) sequence and its context. This record comes from a study of cytomegalovirus exposure and HLA in healthy donors. In the study overall: Researchers found that approximately 80% of some 400 genotyped donors fell within the Caucasian-associated ancestry cluster.

CDR1 and CDR2 (germline): SGHTA, FQGNSA. V dropped 7 bases and J dropped 4; count of bases not matched to a gene: 8. This CDR3 is 14 amino acids long. The PCR had 60 Vbeta and 13 Jbeta primers. The repertoire was sequenced with immunoSEQ multiplex PCR; TCRdb's copy has only in-frame clones and lacks some. The sample has approximately 180,000 clones; around 80% are singletons. There were likely unrecorded immune exposures, though donors were nominally healthy when sampled. The rearrangement uses TRBV7-2 and TRBJ2-7; TRBD2 agrees at 9 bases. This TCR was recovered from a man aged 25 to 40 in good health and CMV-seropositive. The sequenced sample was PBMCs. The CDR3 DNA is TGTGCCAGCACCGTGGTAGCGGGAGATTACGAGCAGTACTTC. Protein: CASTVVAGDYEQYF.